Described below is a single T cell receptor beta chain sequence and its context. Antigen: not known. Losses at the gene ends were 4 bases for V and 0 bases for J; bases not matched to a gene: 6. CDR1 is SGHVS and CDR2 is FQNEAQ in the germline V gene. The CDR3 has 16 residues. The data were taken from a study of a mutant IDH1 vaccine in newly diagnosed glioma. On the study more broadly: Commencement of vaccination occurred 4-6 weeks following radiotherapy alone, or concurrently with temozolomide cycles.

Stated time point: week 47, end of study. The vaccine gave 300 ug of a 20-mer mutant IDH1 peptide subcutaneously per dose. TCRdb's table, derived via immunoSEQ multiplex PCR, lists solely in-frame clones and lacks some. The table has about 83,000 clones, roughly four fifths seen once. This clonotype was obtained from a man aged 35 to 55 with glioma. The chain couples TRBV7-8 to TRBJ2-5; 9 bases match TRBD2. This specimen consisted of PBMCs, obtained from a glioma patient whose treatment included an IDH1 peptide vaccine. The CDR3 DNA sequence: TGTGCCAGCAGCTCCGCGGGGGGGAGGTACCAAGAGACCCAGTACTTC. Translation gives CASSSAGGRYQETQYF.